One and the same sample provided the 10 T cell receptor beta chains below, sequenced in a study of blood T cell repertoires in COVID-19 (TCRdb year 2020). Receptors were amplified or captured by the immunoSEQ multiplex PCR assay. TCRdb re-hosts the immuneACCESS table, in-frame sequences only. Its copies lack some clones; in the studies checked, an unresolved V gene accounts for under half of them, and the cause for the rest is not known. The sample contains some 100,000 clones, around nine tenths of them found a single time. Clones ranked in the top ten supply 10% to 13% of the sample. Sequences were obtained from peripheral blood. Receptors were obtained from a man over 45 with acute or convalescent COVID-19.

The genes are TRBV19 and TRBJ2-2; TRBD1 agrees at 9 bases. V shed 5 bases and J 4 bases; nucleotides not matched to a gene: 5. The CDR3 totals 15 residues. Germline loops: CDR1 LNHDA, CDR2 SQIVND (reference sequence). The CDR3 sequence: CASSLGTGSTGELFF. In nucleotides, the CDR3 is TGTGCCAGTAGTCTCGGGACAGGGAGCACCGGGGAGCTGTTTTTT.

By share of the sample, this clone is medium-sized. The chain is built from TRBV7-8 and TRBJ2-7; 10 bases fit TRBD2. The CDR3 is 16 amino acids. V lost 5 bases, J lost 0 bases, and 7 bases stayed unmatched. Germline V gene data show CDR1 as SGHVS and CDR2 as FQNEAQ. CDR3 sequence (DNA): TGTGCCAGCAGCCTAGGGGGACTAGCGTCCTCCTACGAGCAGTACTTC. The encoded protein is CASSLGGLASSYEQYF.

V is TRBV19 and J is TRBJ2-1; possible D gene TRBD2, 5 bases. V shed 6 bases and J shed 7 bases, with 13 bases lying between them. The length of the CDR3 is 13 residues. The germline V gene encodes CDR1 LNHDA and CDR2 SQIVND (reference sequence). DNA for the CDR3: TGTGCCAGTAGGCCCGCCGGGAAGAATGAGCAGTTCTTC. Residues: CASRPAGKNEQFF.

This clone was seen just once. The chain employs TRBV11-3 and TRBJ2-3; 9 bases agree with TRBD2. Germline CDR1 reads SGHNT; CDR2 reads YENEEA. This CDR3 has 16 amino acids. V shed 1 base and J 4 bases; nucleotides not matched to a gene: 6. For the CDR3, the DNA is TGTGCCAGCAGCTTAGGCGAACTAGCGGGCGCAGATACGCAGTATTTT. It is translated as CASSLGELAGADTQYF.

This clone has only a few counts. CDR3 in DNA: TGCGCCAGCAGATCGGGTGGAGATGGCTACACCTTC. It yields the protein CASRSGGDGYTF. The chain recombines TRBV5-1 with TRBJ1-2, with unresolved D. This CDR3 contains 12 residues. The V gene lost 5 bases and the J gene lost 6 bases, with 11 bases spanning the gap. Germline values: CDR1 SGHRS, CDR2 YFSETQ.

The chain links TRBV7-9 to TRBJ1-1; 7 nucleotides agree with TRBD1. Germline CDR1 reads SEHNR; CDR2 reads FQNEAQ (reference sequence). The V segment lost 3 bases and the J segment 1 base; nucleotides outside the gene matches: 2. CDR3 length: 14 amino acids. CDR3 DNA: TGTGCCAGCAGCTTGGGACAGCCGAACACTGAAGCTTTCTTT. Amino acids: CASSLGQPNTEAFF.

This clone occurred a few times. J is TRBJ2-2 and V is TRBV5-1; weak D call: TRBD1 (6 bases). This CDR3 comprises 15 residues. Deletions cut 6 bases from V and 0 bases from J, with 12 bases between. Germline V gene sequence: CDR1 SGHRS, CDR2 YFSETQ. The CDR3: CASTTDSANTGELFF. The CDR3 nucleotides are TGCGCCAGCACCACGGACAGCGCGAACACCGGGGAGCTGTTTTTT.

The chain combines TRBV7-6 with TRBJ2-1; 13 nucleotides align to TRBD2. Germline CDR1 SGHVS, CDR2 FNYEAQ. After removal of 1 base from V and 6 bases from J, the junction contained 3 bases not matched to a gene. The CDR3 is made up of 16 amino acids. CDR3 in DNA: TGTGCCAGCAGCTTAGTAGGACTAGCGGGAGCCAATGAGCAGTTCTTC. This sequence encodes CASSLVGLAGANEQFF.

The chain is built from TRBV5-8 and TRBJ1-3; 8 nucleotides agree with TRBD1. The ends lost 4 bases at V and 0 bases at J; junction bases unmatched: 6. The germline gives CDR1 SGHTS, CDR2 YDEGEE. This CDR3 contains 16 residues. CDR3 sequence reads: CASSARTGHSGNTIYF. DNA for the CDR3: TGTGCCAGCAGCGCAAGGACAGGGCACTCTGGAAACACCATATATTTT.

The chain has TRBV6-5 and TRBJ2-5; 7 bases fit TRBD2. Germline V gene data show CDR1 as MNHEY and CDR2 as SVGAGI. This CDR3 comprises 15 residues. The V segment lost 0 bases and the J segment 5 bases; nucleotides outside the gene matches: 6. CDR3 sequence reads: CASSYSGGTRETQYF. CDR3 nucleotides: TGTGCCAGCAGTTACTCGGGAGGGACGCGTGAGACCCAGTACTTC.